This entry is about one T cell receptor beta chain. Reverse transcription of all isolated RNA meant that expressed TCRB transcripts were sequenced. Here immunoSEQ multiplex PCR was the method, and the copy in TCRdb shows in-frame clones only, minus some. The sample has a few hundred thousand clones, about 29% seen once; the top ten hold 0.05% to 0.065%. The data originate from a study of beta chain features in type 1 diabetes. Germline assignment: CDR1 SGHAT and CDR2 FQNNGV. The CDR3 runs 14 residues. V lost 0 bases and J lost 7; bases outside the gene matches: 5. The sequence came from a man between 18 and 35 years old in good health. The sample taken for sequencing was naive CD4+ T cells from blood. V gene TRBV11-2 combines with J gene TRBJ2-5, with 7 bases that match TRBD2. The DNA of the CDR3 is TGTGCCAGCAGCTTAGAGGGCGGGAGTGGGACCCAGTACTTC. Residues: CASSLEGGSGTQYF.